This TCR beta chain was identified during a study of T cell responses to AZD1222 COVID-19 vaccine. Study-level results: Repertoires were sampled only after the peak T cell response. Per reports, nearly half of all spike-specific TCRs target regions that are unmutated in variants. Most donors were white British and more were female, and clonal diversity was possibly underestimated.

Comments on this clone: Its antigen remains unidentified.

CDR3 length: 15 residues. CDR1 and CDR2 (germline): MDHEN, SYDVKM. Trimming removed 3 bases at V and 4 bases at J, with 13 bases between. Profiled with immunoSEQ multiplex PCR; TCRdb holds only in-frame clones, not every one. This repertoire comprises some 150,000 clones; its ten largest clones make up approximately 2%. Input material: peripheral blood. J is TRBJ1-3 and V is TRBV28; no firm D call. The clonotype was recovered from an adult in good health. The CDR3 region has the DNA TGTGCCAGCAGTTTTCGGGGTTCCGAAGGAAACACCATATATTTT. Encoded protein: CASSFRGSEGNTIYF. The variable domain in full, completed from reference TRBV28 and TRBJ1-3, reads DVKVTQSSRYLVKRTGEKVFLECVQDMDHENMFWYRQDPGLGLRLIYFSYDVKMKEKGDIPEGYSVSREKKERFSLILESASTNQTSMYLCASSFRGSEGNTIYFGEGSWLTVV.